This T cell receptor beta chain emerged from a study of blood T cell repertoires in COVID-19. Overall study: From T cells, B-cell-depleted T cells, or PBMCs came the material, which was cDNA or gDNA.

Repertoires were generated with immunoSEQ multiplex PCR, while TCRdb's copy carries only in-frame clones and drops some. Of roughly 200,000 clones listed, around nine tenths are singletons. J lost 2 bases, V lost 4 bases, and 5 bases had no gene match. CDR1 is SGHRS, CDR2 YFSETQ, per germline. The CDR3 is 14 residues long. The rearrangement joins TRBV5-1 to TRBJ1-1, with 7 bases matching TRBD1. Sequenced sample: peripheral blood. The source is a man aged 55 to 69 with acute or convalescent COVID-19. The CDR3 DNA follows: TGCGCCAGCAGCGCGGGACAGAGTAACACTGAAGCTTTCTTT. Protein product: CASSAGQSNTEAFF. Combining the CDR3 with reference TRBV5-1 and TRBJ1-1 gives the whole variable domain KAGVTQTPRYLIKTRGQQVTLSCSPISGHRSVSWYQQTPGQGLQFLFEYFSETQRNKGNFPGRFSGRQFSNSRSEMNVSTLELGDSALYLCASSAGQSNTEAFFGQGTRLTVV.